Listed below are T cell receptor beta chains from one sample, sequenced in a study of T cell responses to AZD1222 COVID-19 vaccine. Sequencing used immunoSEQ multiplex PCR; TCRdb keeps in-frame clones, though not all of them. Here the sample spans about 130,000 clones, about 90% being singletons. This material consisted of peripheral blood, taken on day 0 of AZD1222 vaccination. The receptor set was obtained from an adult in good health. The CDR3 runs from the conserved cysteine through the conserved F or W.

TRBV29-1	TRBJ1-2	CSVDKGDRGYKGYTF
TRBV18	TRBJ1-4	CASSPDSNEKLFF
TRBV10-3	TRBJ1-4	CAISGGAELFF
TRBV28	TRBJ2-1	CASSGRQGRNEQFF
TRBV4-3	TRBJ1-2	CASSQDNSYGYTF
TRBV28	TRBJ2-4	CASSSDQGLAGRQAKNIQYF
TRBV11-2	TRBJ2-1	CASSPDAKGQFF
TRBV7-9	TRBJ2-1	CASSFSAGYNEQFF
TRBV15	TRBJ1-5	CATSRDLGAGQPQHF
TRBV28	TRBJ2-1	CASRVGQGEQFF
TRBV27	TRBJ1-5	CASSPETGGMNQPQHF
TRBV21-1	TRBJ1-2	CASSKVGSQEVDYGYTF
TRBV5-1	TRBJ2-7	CASSLGTATYEQYF
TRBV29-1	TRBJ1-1	CSALQAPNTEAFF
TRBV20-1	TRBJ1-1	CSAGLNTEAFF
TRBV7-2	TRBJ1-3	CASSRRVDNTIYF
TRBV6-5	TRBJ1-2	CASSYSGQGNYGYTF
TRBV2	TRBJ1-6	CASSERRPFGSPLHF
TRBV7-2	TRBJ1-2	CASSSSFDRGKVYGYTF
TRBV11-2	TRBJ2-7	CASSRPGGPSQRQYF
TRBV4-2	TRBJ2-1	CASSQEWLPKDRDGEQFF
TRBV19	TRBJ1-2	CASRQGGSYGYTF
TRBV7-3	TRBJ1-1	CASSSTGYTEAFF
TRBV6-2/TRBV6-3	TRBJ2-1	CASSQLRTGTMWNEQFF
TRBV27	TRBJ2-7	CASSFGGQFYEQYF
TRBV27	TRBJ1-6	CASSKQGIRGSSYNSPLHF
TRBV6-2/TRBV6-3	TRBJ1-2	CASSYSFRRGFYGYTF
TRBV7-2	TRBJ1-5	CASSSPGHPSGNQPQHF
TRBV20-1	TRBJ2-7	CGGLAGYEQYF
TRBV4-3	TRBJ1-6	CASSSGDQNSPLHF
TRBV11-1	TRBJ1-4	CASSSRTGGVEKLFF
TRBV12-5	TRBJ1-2	CASGCYTGGNYGYTF
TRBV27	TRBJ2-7	CASSTRDSQYEQYF
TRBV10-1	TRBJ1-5	CASKGTALTNQPQHF
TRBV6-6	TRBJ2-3	CASSPVGSSTTDTQYF
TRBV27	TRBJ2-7	CASARGYEQYF
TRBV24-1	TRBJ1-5	CATSDSKGVSNQPQHF
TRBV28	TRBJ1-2	CASRLARGDYGYTF
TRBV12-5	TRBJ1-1	CASGLVLSRGGATEAFF
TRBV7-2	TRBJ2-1	CASSLGGGRGVQQFF
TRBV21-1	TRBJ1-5	CASSKGDRGRHQPQHF
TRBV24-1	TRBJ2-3	CATSDAGGPATQYF
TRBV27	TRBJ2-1	CASTHAGSANYNEQFF
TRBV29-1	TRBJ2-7	CSVMGLGSYEQYF
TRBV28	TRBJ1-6	CASTLGQGETLHF
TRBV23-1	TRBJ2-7	CASSHRRMNYTYEQYF
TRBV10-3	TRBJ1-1	CAISAPGHTEAFF
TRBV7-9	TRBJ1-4	CASSLESALINEKLFF
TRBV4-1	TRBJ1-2	CASSFSTVVNYGYTF
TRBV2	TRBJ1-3	CASSLAGGNTIYF
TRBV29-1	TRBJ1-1	CSVVDNTEAFF
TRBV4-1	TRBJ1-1	CASSSLSSLNTEAFF
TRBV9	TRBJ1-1	CASSPQTGGTEAFF
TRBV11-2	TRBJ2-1	CASSLGQGTYNEQFF